This TCR beta chain is from a study of identical twins. Study results and caveats: Fewer insertions characterized abundant cord blood beta clonotypes, whereas memory repertoires showed none. Among beta out-of-frame sequences, excess sharing between twins appeared weaker. Compared with models, monozygotic twins showed more out-of-frame TCR alpha sharing.

This clonotype was picked up many times. The antigen remains undetermined. Relative to the germline gene, one junction end is altered; a read error may explain this. CDR3 length equals 14 residues. TCRdb re-called the 5' RACE reads with MiXCR, one entry per CDR3 protein. The sample holds around 1.7 million distinct CDR3 sequences, roughly 35% seen once. The V and J genes are TRBV12-3 or TRBV12-4 and TRBJ2-3; possibly TRBD1 for D (6 bases). The sequenced sample consisted of cord blood. The sequence was collected from a newborn girl in good health. This chain's CDR3 is CASSFEGGTDTQYF. The CDR3 DNA is TGCGCCAGCAGCTTCGAGGGGGGCACAGATACGCAGTATTTT.